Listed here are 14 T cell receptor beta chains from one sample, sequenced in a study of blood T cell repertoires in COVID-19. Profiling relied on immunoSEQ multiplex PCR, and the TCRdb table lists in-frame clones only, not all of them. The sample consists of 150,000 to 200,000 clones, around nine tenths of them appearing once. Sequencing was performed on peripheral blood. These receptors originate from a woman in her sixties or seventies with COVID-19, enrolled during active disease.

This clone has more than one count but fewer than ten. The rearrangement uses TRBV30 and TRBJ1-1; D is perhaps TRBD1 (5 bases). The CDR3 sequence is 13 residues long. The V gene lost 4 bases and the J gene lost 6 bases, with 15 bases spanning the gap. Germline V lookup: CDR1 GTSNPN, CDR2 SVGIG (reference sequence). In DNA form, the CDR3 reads TGTGCCTGGACGGCAGGCCCGGGGGCTGAAGCTTTCTTT. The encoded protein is CAWTAGPGAEAFF.

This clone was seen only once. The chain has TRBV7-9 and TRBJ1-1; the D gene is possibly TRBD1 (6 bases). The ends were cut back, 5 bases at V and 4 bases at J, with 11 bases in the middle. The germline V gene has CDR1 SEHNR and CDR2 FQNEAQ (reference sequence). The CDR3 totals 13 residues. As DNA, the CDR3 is TGTGCCAGCAGCGTACAGGGCGGCACTGAAGCTTTCTTT. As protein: CASSVQGGTEAFF.

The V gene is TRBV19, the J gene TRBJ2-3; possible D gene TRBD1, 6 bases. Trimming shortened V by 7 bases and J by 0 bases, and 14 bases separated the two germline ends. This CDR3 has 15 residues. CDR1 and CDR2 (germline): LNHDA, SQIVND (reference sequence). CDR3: CASTFRDTSTDTQYF. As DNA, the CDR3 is TGTGCCAGTACTTTTCGGGACACTAGCACAGATACGCAGTATTTT. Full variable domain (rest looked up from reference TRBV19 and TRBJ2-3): DGGITQSPKYLFRKEGQNVTLSCEQNLNHDAMYWYRQDPGQGLRLIYYSQIVNDFQKGDIAEGYSVSREKKESFPLTVTSAQKNPTAFYLCASTFRDTSTDTQYFGPGTRLTVL.

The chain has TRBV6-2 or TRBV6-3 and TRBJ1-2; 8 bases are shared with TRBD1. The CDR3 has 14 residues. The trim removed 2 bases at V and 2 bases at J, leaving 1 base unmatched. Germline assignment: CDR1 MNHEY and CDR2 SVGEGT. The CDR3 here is CASSYGQGNYGYTF. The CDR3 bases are TGTGCCAGCAGTTACGGACAGGGAAACTATGGCTACACCTTC.

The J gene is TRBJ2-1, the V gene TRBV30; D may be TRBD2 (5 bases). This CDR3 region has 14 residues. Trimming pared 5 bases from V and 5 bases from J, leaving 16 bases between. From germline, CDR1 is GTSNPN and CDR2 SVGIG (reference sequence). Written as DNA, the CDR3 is TGTGCCTGGGGGCAGCTACTAGTAAACAATGAGCAGTTCTTC. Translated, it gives CAWGQLLVNNEQFF.

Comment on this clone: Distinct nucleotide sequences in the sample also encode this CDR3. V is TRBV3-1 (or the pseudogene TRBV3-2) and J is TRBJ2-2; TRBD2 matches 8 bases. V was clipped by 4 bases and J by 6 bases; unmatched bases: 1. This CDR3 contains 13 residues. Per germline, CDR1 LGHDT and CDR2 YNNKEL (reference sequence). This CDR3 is CASSRAGAGELFF. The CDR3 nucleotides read TGTGCCAGCAGCCGAGCGGGGGCCGGGGAGCTGTTTTTT.

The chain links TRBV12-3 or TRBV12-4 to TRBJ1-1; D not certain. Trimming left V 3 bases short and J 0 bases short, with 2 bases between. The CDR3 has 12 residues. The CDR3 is CASSFMNTEAFF. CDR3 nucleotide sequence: TGTGCCAGCAGTTTCATGAACACTGAAGCTTTCTTT.

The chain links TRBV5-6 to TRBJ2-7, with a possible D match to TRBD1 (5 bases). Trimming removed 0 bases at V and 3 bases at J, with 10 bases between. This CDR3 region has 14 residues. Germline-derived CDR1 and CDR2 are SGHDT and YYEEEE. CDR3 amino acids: CASSLVDRYYEQYF. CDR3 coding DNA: TGTGCCAGCAGCTTGGTAGACAGATACTACGAGCAGTACTTC.

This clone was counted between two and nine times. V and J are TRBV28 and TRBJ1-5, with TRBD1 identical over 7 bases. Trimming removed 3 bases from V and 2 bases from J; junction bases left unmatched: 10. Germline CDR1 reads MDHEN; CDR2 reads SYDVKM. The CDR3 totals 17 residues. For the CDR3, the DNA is TGTGCCAGCAGTTTTCGGCAGGGGGTCGTTCGCAATCAGCCCCAGCATTTT. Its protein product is CASSFRQGVVRNQPQHF.

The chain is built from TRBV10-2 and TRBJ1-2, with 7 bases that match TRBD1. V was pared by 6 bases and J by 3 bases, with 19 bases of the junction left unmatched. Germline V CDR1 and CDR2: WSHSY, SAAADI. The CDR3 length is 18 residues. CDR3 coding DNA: TGCGCCAGCAGAGACAACCGAAGGGGGCTATCGGAGGACTATGGCTACACCTTC. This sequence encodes CASRDNRRGLSEDYGYTF.

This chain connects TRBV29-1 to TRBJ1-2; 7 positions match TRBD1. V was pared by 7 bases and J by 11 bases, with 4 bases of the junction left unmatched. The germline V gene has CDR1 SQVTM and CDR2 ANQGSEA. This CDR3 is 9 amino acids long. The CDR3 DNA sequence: TGCAGCGGCGGACAGGATTACACCTTC. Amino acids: CSGGQDYTF.

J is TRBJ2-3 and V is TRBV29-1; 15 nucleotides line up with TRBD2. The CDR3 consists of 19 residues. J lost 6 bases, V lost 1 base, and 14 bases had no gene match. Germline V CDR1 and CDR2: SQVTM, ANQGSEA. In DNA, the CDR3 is TGCAGCGTTGAAGGGACTAGCGGGAGGGCGGGCTTTGGTTTGGATACGCAGTATTTT. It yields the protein CSVEGTSGRAGFGLDTQYF.

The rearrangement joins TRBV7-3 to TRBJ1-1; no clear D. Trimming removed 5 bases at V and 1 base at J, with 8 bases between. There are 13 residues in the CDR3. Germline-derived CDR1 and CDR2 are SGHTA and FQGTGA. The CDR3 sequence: CASSLQRNTEAFF. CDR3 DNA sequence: TGTGCCAGCAGCCTTCAGCGGAACACTGAAGCTTTCTTT.

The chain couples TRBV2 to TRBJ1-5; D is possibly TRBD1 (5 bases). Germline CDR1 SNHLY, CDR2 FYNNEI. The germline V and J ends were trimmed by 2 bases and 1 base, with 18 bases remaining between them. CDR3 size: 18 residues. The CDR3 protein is CASSETGVGRASNQPQHF. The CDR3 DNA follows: TGTGCCAGCAGTGAAACGGGGGTAGGCCGGGCGAGCAATCAGCCCCAGCATTTT.